This T cell receptor (beta chain) was captured in a study of T cells after yellow fever vaccination (dated 2019 in TCRdb). Regarding the research as a whole: Libraries from fractions with low cell numbers were prepared with the SMART-Seq v4 Ultra Low Input RNA kit. Blood samples were taken at several timepoints before and after primary and secondary immunization, and bulk PBMC replicates and cell subsets were isolated. The cohort comprised two healthy male donors, one aged 18 to 30 and one aged 30 to 40 years. Bulk TCR alpha and beta repertoires were sequenced longitudinally to track T-cell clones before and after primary and booster YFV17D yellow fever vaccination. Results the study describes overall, beyond this receptor: A small share of clonotypes was detected in both CD4 and CD8 compartments, with the overlap likely arising from convergent recombination. Only a couple of donors were included in the study, so the extent to which the findings can be generalized is limited. After the booster, most of the clones that had expanded following primary vaccination were detected again (around 97% of CD4 and 85% to 90% of CD8), which suggests that memory was broadly maintained. Computational filtering was needed because FACS-sorted repertoires could contain abundant contaminating clonotypes from the bulk population. The secondary T-cell response was found to be weaker but faster than the primary response, with a peak reached on day 5 rather than on day 15.

TCR cDNA was made using 5'RACE template switching, a step that added a universal primer site and unique molecular identifiers. cDNA synthesis was primed from both the TCR alpha and TCR beta constant segments. Libraries were amplified in two PCR steps, with sample barcodes and sequencing adapters added in the second step. Sequencing of libraries was done on Illumina HiSeq 2500 (2x100 bp) or NovaSeq (2x150 bp). The original methods were these. MIGEC was used to demultiplex reads and collapse the reads into UMI consensus sequences, and MiXCR was used for V(D)J alignment. Clonotypes responding to the vaccine were identified with edgeR on replicate PBMC samples, with the criteria of FDR below 0.01 and a log2 fold change above 5 up to day 15. Bulk clonotypes were assigned CD4 or CD8 identity according to which sequenced CD4 or CD8 repertoire held them at higher abundance. Starting from the raw public reads, TCRdb applied fastp trimming at Q25, assembled clones with MiXCR and retained in-frame beta chains. Every entry covers one CDR3 protein and lists the most common genes and DNA from its rows. The V and J calls and clone size come from TCRdb's table, not from the authors' own analysis. The sample table holds 50,000 or so distinct CDR3 sequences, of which 7% to 8.5% were seen once. The top ten constitute 25% to 30% of the sample.

A few counts support this clonotype. Its antigen is unknown. Per-base quality was not reported, and no clone a single base away is much larger than it. For CDR1 and CDR2, the germline V gene (reference sequence) lists LNHNV and YYDKDF. Germline trimming amounts to 3 bases on V and 8 bases on J, with 10 as the count of junction bases outside the gene matches. The CDR3 covers 16 residues, taking in both the cysteine and the phenylalanine. The sequence is cut down to CDR3 DNA, 48 bases in frame from base 1. According to the study, the label for this sample's treatment or condition signals: live attenuated yellow fever vaccine strain. A standard Ficoll-Paque protocol was used to isolate PBMCs from peripheral blood. CD4 and CD8 T-cell fractions were isolated with Dynabeads CD4 and CD8 positive selection kits. TriZol was used to extract RNA from bulk PBMCs, from CD4 and CD8 fractions, and from dextramer-positive and dextramer-negative fractions.

The sequence joins TRBV15 to TRBJ2-1, with 10 middle bases fitting TRBD1. This TCR was recovered from a man between 18 and 29 years old who received the YFV17D yellow fever vaccine. Sequencing used CD8+ T cells sorted from PBMCs, obtained approximately 16 days after the first yellow fever vaccination. The sequenced DNA: TGTGCCACCAGCAGCAGAGGGACAGGGGAGGTCGATGAGCAGTTCTTC. The resulting protein is CATSSRGTGEVDEQFF.